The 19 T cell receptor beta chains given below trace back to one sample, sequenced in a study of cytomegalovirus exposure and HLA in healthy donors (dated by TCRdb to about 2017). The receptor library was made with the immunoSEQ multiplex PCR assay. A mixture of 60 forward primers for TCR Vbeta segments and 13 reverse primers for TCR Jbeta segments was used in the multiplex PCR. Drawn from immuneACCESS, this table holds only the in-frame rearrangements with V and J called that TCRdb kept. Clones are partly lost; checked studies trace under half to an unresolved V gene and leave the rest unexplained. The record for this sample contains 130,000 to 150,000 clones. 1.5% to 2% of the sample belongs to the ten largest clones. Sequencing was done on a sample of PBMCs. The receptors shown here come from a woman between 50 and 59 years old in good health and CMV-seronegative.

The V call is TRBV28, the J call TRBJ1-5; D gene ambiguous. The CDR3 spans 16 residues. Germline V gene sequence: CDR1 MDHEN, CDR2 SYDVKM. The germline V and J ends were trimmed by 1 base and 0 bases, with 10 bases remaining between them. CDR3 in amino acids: CASSLYASNSNQPQHF. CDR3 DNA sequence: TGTGCCAGCAGTTTATACGCGTCCAATAGCAATCAGCCCCAGCATTTT.

The CDR3 DNA reads as TGTGCCAGCAGTAGCGGCAACTCCTACGAGCAGTACTTC. Translation gives CASSSGNSYEQYF. The rearrangement joins TRBV27 to TRBJ2-7; D might be TRBD2 (5 bases). Deletions cut 5 bases from V and 0 bases from J, with 8 bases between. This CDR3 spans 13 amino acids. In germline, CDR1 is MNHEY, CDR2 SMNVEV (reference sequence).

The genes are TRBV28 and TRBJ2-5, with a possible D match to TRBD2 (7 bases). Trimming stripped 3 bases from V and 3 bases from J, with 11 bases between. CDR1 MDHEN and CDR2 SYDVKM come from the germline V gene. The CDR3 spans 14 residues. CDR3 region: CASSLAGAKETQYF. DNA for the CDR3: TGTGCCAGCAGTTTGGCGGGGGCTAAAGAGACCCAGTACTTC.

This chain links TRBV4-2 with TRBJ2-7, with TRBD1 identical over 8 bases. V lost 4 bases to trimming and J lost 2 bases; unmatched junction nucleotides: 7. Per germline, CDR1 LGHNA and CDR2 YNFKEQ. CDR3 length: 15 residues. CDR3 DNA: TGTGCCAGCAGCCGGTCTTCGACAGGGGCCTACGAGCAGTACTTC. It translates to CASSRSSTGAYEQYF.

The CDR3 protein is CASGPGPGQGNTIYF. Here the CDR3 DNA reads TGTGCCAGCGGTCCGGGACCGGGACAGGGAAACACCATATATTTT. The rearrangement uses TRBV7-3 and TRBJ1-3; 7 positions match TRBD1. The CDR3 is made up of 15 amino acids. J gave up 4 bases and V 8 bases, and 11 bases lay outside the gene matches. The germline V gene has CDR1 SGHTA and CDR2 FQGTGA.

The CDR3 spells CASSLDGGGGEQYF. CDR3 bases: TGTGCCAGCAGTTTAGACGGGGGGGGCGGGGAGCAGTACTTC. V is TRBV6-6 and J is TRBJ2-7, with TRBD2 matching 8 bases. Unmatched junction bases numbered 9, after V lost 4 bases and J lost 7 bases. The CDR3 has 14 residues. Germline V gene sequence: CDR1 MNHNY, CDR2 SVGAGI (reference sequence).

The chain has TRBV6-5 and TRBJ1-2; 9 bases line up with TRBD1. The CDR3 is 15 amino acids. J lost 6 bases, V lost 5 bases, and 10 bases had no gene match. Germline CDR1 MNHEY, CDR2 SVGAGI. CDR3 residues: CASSPGQGIRNGYTF. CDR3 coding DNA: TGTGCCAGCAGTCCCGGACAGGGGATAAGGAATGGCTACACCTTC.

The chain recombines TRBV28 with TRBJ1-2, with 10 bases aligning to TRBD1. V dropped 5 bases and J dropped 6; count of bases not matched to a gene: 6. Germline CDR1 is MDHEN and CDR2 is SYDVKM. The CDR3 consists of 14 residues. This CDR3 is CASSADRGFNGYTF. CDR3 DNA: TGTGCCAGCAGTGCGGACAGGGGGTTCAATGGCTACACCTTC.

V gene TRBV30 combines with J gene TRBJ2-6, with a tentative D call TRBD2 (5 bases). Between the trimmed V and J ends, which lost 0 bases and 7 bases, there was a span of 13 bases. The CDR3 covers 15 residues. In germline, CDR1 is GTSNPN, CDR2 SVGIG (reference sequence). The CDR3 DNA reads TGTGCCTGGAGTGTAGGACTGCCTCTAGCCAACGTCCTGACTTTC. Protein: CAWSVGLPLANVLTF.

The CDR3: CASTFGRASTDTQYF. Written as DNA, the CDR3 is TGTGCCAGCACCTTTGGGAGGGCGAGCACAGATACGCAGTATTTT. This chain connects TRBV9 to TRBJ2-3, with 7 bases fitting TRBD2. V gave up 6 bases and J gave up 0 bases; unmatched junction bases: 7. CDR1 SGDLS and CDR2 YYNGEE come from the germline V gene. The CDR3 loop spans 15 amino acids. Full variable domain (missing parts from reference TRBV9 and TRBJ2-3): DSGVTQTPKHLITATGQRVTLRCSPRSGDLSVYWYQQSLDQGLQFLIQYYNGEERAKGNILERFSAQQFPDLHSELNLSSLELGDSALYFCASTFGRASTDTQYFGPGTRLTVL.

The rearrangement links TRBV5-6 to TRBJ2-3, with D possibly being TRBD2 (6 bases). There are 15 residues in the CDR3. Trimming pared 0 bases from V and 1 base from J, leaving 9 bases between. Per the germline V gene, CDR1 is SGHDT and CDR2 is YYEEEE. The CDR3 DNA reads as TGTGCCAGCAGCTTGGGGGGAGGACGCACAGATACGCAGTATTTT. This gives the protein CASSLGGGRTDTQYF.

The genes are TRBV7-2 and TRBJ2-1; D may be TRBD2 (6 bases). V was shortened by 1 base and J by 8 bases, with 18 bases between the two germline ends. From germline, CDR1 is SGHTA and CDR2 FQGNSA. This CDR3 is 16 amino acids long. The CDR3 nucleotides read TGTGCCAGCAGCTTAGGAGCTAGCGTGAATTCCTATGAGCAGTTCTTC. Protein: CASSLGASVNSYEQFF.

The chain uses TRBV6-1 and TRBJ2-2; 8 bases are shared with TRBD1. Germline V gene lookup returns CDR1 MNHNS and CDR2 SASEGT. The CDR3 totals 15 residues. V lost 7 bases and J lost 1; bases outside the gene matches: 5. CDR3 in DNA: TGTGCCAGCACACAGGGGGAGATGAACACCGGGGAGCTGTTTTTT. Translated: CASTQGEMNTGELFF.

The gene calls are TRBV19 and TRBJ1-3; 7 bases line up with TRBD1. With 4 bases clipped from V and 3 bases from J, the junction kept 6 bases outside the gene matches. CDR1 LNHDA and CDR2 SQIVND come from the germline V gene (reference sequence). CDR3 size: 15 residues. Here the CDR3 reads CASSTRTGRGNTIYF. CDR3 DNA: TGTGCCAGTAGTACGCGGACAGGCCGTGGAAACACCATATATTTT.

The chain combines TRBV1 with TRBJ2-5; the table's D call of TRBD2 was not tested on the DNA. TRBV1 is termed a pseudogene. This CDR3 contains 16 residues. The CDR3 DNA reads TGCACCAGCAGCCCCGGGACTAGCGGGGTGGGGGAGACCCAGTACTTC. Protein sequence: CTSSPGTSGVGETQYF.

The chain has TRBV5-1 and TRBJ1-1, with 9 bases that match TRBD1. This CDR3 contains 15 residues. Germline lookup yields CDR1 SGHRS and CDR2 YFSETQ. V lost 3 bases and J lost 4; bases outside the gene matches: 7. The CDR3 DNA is TGCGCCAGCAGCTCATTGGACAGGGGAGTCACTGAAGCTTTCTTT. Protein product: CASSSLDRGVTEAFF.

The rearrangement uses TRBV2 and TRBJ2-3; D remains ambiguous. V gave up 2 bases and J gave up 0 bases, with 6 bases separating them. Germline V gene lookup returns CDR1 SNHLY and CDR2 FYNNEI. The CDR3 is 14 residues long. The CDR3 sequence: CASSELTSTDTQYF. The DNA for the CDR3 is TGTGCCAGCAGTGAACTAACTAGCACAGATACGCAGTATTTT.

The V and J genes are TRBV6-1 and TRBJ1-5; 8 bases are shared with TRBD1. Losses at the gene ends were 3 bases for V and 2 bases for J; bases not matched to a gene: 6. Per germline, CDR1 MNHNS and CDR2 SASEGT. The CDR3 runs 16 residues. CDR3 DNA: TGTGCCAGCAGTGATGAGGCAGGGGGCGGCAATCAGCCCCAGCATTTT. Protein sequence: CASSDEAGGGNQPQHF.

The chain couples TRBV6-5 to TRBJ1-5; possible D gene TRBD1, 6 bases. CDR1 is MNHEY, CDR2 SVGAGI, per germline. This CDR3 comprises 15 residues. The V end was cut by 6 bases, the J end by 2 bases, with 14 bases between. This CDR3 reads CASSRNRDGNQPQHF. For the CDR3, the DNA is TGTGCCAGCAGCCGGAACAGGGACGGCAATCAGCCCCAGCATTTT.